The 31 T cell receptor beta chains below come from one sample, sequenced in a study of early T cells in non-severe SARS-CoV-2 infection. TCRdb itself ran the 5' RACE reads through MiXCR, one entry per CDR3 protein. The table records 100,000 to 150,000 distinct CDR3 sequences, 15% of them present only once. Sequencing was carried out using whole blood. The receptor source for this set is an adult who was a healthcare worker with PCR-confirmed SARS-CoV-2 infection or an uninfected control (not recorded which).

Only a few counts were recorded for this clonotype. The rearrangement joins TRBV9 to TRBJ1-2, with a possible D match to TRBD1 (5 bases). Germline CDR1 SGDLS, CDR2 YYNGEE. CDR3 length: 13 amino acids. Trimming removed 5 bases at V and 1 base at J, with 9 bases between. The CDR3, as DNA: TGTGCCAGCAGTAGGGACCTTAACTATGGCTACACCTTC. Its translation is CASSRDLNYGYTF.

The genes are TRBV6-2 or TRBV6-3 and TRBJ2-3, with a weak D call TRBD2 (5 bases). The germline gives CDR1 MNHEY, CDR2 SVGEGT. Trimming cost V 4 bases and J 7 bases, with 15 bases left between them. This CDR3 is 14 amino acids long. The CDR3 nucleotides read TGTGCCAGCAGTTTTAGCGATACTATGAATACGCAGTATTTT. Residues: CASSFSDTMNTQYF.

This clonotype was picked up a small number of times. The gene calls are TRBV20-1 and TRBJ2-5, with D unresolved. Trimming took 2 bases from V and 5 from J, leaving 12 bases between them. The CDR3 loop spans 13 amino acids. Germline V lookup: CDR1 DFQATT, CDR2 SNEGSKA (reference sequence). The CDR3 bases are TGCAGTGCTAGATCCCAGCCTGAGGAGACCCAGTACTTC. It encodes CSARSQPEETQYF.

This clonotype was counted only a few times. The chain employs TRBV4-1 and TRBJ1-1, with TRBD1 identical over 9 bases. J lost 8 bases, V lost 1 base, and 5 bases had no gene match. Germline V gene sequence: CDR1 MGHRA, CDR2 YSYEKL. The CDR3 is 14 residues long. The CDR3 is CASSQVGQGREAFF. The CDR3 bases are TGCGCCAGCAGCCAAGTGGGACAGGGAAGGGAAGCTTTCTTT.

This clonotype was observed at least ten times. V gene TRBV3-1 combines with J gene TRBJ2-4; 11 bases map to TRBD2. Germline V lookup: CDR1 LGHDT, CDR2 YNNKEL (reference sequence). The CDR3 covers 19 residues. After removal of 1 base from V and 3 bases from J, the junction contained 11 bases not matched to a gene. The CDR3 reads CASSQVGASGGQGKNIQYF. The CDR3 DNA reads TGTGCCAGCAGCCAAGTTGGGGCTAGCGGGGGGCAGGGCAAAAACATTCAGTACTTC.

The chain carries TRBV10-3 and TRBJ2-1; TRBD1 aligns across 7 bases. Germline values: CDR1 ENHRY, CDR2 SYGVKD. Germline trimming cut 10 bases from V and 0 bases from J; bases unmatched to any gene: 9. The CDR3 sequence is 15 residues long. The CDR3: CATLQGTGSYNEQFF. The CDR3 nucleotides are TGTGCCACCCTACAGGGGACGGGCTCCTACAATGAGCAGTTCTTC.

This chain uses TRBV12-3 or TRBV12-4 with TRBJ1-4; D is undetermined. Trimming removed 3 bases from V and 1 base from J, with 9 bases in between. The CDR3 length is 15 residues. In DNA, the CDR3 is TGTGCCAGCAGTTTCCCTACCGGAACTAATGAAAAACTGTTTTTT. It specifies CASSFPTGTNEKLFF.

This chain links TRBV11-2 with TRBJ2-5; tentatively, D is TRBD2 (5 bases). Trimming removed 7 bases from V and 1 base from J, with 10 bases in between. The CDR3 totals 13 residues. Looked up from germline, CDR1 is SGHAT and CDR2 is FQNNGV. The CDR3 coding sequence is TGTGCCAGCAAAAGTCTAGCCCAAGAGACCCAGTACTTC. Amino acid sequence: CASKSLAQETQYF.

The CDR3 spells CAWSAVRNGYTF. The CDR3 nucleotides read TGTGCCTGGAGTGCTGTCAGAAATGGCTACACCTTC. The gene calls are TRBV30 and TRBJ1-2; D gene uncertain. CDR3 size: 12 residues. Germline V gene sequence: CDR1 GTSNPN, CDR2 SVGIG (reference sequence). Trimming removed 1 base from V and 6 bases from J, with 9 bases in between.

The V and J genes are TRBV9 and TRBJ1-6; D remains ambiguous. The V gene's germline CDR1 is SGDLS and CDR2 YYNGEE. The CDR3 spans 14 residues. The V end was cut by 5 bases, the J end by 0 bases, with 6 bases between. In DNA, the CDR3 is TGTGCCAGCAGTCCGAGCTCCTATAATTCACCCCTCCACTTT. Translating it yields CASSPSSYNSPLHF. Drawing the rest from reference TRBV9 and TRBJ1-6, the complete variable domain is DSGVTQTPKHLITATGQRVTLRCSPRSGDLSVYWYQQSLDQGLQFLIQYYNGEERAKGNILERFSAQQFPDLHSELNLSSLELGDSALYFCASSPSSYNSPLHFGNGTRLTVT.

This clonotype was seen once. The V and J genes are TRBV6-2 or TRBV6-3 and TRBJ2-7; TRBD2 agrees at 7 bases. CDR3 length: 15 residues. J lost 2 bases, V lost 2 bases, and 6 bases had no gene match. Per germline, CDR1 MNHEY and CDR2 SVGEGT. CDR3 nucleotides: TGTGCCAGCAGTTACGCCAGCGGGGAACCCTACGAGCAGTACTTC. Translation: CASSYASGEPYEQYF.

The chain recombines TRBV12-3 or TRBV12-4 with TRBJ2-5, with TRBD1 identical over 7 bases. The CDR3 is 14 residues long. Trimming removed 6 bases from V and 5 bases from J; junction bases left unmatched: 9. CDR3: CASRRQGLGETQYF. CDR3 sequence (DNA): TGTGCCAGCAGGCGACAGGGATTGGGGGAGACCCAGTACTTC.

CDR3 sequence (DNA): TGTGCCAGTAGTATACTTAGCTCCCGGGAGGCTGGCTACACCTTC. It encodes CASSILSSREAGYTF. This chain connects TRBV19 to TRBJ1-2; no reliable D call. From germline, CDR1 is LNHDA and CDR2 SQIVND (reference sequence). The CDR3 runs to 15 residues. With 2 bases removed from V and 7 bases from J, the gap between germline ends came to 17 bases.

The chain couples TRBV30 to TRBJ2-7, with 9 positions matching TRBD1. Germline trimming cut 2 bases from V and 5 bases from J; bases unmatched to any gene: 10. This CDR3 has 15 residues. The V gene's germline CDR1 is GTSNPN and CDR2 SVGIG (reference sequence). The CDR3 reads CAWSRAGTGTDEQYF. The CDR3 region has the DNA TGTGCCTGGAGTAGAGCCGGGACAGGGACCGACGAGCAGTACTTC.

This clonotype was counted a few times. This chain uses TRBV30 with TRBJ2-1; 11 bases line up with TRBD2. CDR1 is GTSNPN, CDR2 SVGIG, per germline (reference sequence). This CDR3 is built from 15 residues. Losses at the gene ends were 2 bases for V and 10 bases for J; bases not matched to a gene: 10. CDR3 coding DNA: TGTGCCTGGAGTACCGGACTAGCGGGTTATGGAGAGCAGTTCTTC. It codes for CAWSTGLAGYGEQFF.

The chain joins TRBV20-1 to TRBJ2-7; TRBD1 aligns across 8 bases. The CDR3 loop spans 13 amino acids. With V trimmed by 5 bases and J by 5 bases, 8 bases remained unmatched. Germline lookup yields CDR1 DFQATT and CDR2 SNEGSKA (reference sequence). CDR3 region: CSAERQGMHEQYF. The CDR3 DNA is TGCAGTGCTGAAAGACAGGGGATGCACGAGCAGTACTTC.

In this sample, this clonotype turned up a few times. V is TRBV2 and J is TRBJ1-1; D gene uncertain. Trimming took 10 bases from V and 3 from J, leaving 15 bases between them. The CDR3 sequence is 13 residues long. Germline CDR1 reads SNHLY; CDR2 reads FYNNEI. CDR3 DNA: TGTGCCACCAGAAGGGAGGGAGACACTGAAGCTTTCTTT. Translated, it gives CATRREGDTEAFF.

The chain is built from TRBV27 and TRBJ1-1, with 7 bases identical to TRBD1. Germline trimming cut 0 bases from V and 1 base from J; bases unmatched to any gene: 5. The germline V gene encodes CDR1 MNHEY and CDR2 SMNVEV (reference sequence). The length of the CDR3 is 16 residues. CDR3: CASSLSYDRANTEAFF. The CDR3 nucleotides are TGTGCCAGCAGTTTATCGTACGACAGGGCGAACACTGAAGCTTTCTTT.

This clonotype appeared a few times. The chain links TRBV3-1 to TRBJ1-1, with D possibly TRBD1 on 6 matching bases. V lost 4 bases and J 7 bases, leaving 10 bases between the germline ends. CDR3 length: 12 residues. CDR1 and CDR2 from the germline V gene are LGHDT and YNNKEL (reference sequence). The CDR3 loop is CASSLGTIEAFF. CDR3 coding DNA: TGTGCCAGCAGCCTGGGGACAATTGAAGCTTTCTTT.

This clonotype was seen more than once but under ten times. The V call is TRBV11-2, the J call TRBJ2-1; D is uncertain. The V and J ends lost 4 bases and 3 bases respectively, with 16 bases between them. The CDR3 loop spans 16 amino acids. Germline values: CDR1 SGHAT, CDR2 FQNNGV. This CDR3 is CASSSGSDLFYNEQFF. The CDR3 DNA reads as TGTGCCAGCAGCTCCGGATCCGACCTCTTCTACAATGAGCAGTTCTTC. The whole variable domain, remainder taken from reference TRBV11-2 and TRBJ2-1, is EAGVAQSPRYKIIEKRQSVAFWCNPISGHATLYWYQQILGQGPKLLIQFQNNGVVDDSQLPKDRFSAERLKGVDSTLKIQPAKLEDSAVYLCASSSGSDLFYNEQFFGPGTRLTVL.

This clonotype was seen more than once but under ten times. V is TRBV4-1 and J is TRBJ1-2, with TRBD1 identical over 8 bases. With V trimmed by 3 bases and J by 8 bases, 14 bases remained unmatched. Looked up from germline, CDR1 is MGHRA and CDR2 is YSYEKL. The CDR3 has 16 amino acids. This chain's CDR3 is CASSQRWNRGFQGYTF. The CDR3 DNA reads TGCGCCAGCAGCCAGAGGTGGAACAGGGGGTTCCAGGGCTACACCTTC.

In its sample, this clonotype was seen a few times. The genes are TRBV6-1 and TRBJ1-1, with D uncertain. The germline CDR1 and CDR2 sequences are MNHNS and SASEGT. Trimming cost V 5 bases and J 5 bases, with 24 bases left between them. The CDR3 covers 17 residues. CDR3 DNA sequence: TGTGCCAGCAGTCGAACTCTTGTAGGGTTTGTAGATACTGAAGCTTTCTTT. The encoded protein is CASSRTLVGFVDTEAFF.

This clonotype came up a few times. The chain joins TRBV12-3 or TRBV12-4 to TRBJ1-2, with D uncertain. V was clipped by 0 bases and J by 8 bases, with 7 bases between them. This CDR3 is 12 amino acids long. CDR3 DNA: TGTGCCAGCAGTTTAGCGGGAAGAGGCTACACCTTC. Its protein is CASSLAGRGYTF.

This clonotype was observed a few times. CDR3 amino acids: CASSDGTLGTQYF. The DNA for the CDR3 is TGTGCCAGCAGTGACGGGACCCTAGGGACCCAGTACTTC. The V gene is TRBV25-1, the J gene TRBJ2-5; perhaps D is TRBD1 or TRBD2 (5 bases each). V gave up 3 bases and J gave up 7 bases, with 12 bases separating them. CDR1 and CDR2 from the germline V gene are MGHDK and SYGVNS. CDR3 length: 13 residues.

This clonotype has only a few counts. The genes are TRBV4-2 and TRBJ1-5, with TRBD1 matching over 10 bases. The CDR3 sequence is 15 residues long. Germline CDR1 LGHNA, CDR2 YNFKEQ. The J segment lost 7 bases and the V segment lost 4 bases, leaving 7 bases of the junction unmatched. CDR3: CASSRTGTGEQPQHF. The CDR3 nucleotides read TGTGCCAGCAGCCGTACCGGGACAGGGGAACAGCCCCAGCATTTT.

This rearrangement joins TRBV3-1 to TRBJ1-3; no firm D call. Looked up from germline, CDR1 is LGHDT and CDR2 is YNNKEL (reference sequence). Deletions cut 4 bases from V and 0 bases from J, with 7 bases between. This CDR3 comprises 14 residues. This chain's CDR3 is CASSRRGSGNTIYF. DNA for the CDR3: TGTGCCAGCAGCCGGCGGGGCTCTGGAAACACCATATATTTT. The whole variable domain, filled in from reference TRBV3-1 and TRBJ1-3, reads DTAVSQTPKYLVTQMGNDKSIKCEQNLGHDTMYWYKQDSKKFLKIMFSYNNKELIINETVPNRFSPKSPDKAHLNLHINSLELGDSAVYFCASSRRGSGNTIYFGEGSWLTVV.

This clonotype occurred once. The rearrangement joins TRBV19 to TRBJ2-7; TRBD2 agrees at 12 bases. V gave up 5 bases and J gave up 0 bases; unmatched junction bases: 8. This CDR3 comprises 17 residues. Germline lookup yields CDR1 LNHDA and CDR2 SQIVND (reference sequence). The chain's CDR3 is CASSAGLAGSLSYEQYF. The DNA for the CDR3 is TGTGCCAGTAGTGCGGGACTAGCGGGCTCGCTCTCCTACGAGCAGTACTTC.

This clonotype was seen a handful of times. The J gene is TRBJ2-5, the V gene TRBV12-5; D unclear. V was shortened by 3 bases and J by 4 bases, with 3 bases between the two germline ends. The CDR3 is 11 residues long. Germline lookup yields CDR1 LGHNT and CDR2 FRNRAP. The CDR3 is CASGFGETQYF. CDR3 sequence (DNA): TGTGCTAGTGGTTTCGGAGAGACCCAGTACTTC.

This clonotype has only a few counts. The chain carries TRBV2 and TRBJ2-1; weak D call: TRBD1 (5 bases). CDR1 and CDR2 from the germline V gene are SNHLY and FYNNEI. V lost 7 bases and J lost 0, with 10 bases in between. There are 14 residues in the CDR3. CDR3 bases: TGTGCCAGCAAAACAGGTAGCTCCTACAATGAGCAGTTCTTC. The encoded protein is CASKTGSSYNEQFF.

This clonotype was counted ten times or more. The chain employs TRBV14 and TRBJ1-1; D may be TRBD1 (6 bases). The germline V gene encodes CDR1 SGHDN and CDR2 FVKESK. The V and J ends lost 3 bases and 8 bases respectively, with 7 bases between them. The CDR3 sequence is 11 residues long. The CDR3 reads CASSHDREAFF. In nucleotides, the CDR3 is TGTGCCAGCAGCCACGACAGGGAAGCTTTCTTT.

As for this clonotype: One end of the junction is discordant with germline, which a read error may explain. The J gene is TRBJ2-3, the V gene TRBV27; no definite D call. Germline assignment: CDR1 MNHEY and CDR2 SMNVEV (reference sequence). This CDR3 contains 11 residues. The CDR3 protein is CASSSLDALTF. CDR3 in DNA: TGTGCCAGCAGTTCCCTGGACGCGTTAACTTTT.